A single sample is the source of the 7 T cell receptor beta chains below, sequenced in a study of shared clonotypes between healthy human individuals. The table came from immunoSEQ multiplex PCR; TCRdb's copy has only in-frame clones and leaves some out. This table has fewer than 3 million clones, less than 95% appearing once. Sequencing was done on a sample of naive CD4+ T cells from PBMCs. As to subset: CD45RA+ positively selected. These receptors were collected from a man between 18 and 35 years old in good health. Some clones in this sample may be carry-over from other donors' samples.

The rearrangement joins TRBV6-5 to TRBJ2-7; 8 nucleotides match TRBD1. Germline CDR1 MNHEY, CDR2 SVGAGI. The J segment lost 0 bases and the V segment lost 6 bases, leaving 7 bases of the junction unmatched. This CDR3 has 15 residues. The CDR3 here is CASSPGTGSSYEQYF. The DNA for the CDR3 is TGTGCCAGCAGCCCTGGGACAGGAAGCTCCTACGAGCAGTACTTC.

V usage is TRBV5-4 and J usage is TRBJ1-1, with no clear D. Germline V gene data show CDR1 as SGHNT and CDR2 as YYREEE (reference sequence). The CDR3 sequence is 15 residues long. V dropped 3 bases and J dropped 1 base, with 13 bases sitting between them. CDR3 coding DNA: TGTGCCAGCAGCTCGGGGAGTACCGGGAACACTGAAGCTTTCTTT. Translation gives CASSSGSTGNTEAFF. Full variable domain (outside the CDR3, taken from reference TRBV5-4 and TRBJ1-1): ETGVTQSPTHLIKTRGQQVTLRCSSQSGHNTVSWYQQALGQGPQFIFQYYREEENGRGNFPPRFSGLQFPNYSSELNVNALELDDSALYLCASSSGSTGNTEAFFGQGTRLTVV.

The chain carries TRBV7-2 and TRBJ2-1; 12 bases agree with TRBD2. Trimming took 5 bases from V and 7 from J; bases not matched to a gene: 12. The germline V gene has CDR1 SGHTA and CDR2 FQGNSA. This CDR3 has 17 amino acids. As DNA, the CDR3 is TGTGCCAGCAGCCTGGGGACTAGCGGGCAAAGGGGGAATGAGCAGTTCTTC. Its protein is CASSLGTSGQRGNEQFF.

This sequence joins TRBV29-1 and TRBJ1-2; D is unclear. CDR3 length: 9 residues. CDR1 and CDR2 (germline): SQVTM, ANQGSEA. As DNA, the CDR3 is TGCAGTGTCTCGGGTGGCTACACCTTC. Protein: CSVSGGYTF.

The J gene is TRBJ1-3, the V gene TRBV4-3; 8 nucleotides line up with TRBD1. J lost 2 bases, V lost 2 bases, and 2 bases had no gene match. Germline V CDR1 and CDR2: LGHNA, YSLEER. The CDR3 consists of 15 residues. CDR3 DNA sequence: TGCGCCAGCAGCCAACAACAGGGGGCTGGAAACACCATATATTTT. This translates into CASSQQQGAGNTIYF.

The chain links TRBV4-2 to TRBJ2-3; D may match TRBD1 or TRBD2 (7 bases each). Germline V gene data show CDR1 as LGHNA and CDR2 as YNFKEQ. The CDR3 is made up of 17 amino acids. V was pared by 1 base and J by 3 bases, with 17 bases between. Written as DNA, the CDR3 is TGTGCCAGCAGCCAAGCATCGACAGGGAGGGGAACAGATACGCAGTATTTT. Protein product: CASSQASTGRGTDTQYF.

The rearrangement uses TRBV7-9 and TRBJ2-1; 10 bases are shared with TRBD2. Trimming removed 3 bases from V and 2 bases from J; junction bases left unmatched: 10. Germline V gene lookup returns CDR1 SEHNR and CDR2 FQNEAQ (reference sequence). The CDR3 spans 18 residues. The CDR3 sequence is CASSFGIKSGRAYNEQFF. The CDR3, as DNA: TGTGCCAGCAGCTTCGGAATAAAAAGCGGGAGGGCCTACAATGAGCAGTTCTTC. The full variable domain, completed using reference TRBV7-9 and TRBJ2-1, is DTGVSQNPRHKITKRGQNVTFRCDPISEHNRLYWYRQTLGQGPEFLTYFQNEAQLEKSRLLSDRFSAERPKGSFSTLEIQRTEQGDSAMYLCASSFGIKSGRAYNEQFFGPGTRLTVL.